A single sample is the source of the 25 T cell receptor beta chains below, sequenced in a study of cytomegalovirus exposure and HLA in healthy donors. PCR primers comprised 60 Vbeta and 13 Jbeta primers. Assay used: immunoSEQ multiplex PCR; TCRdb lists only in-frame clones, some missing. The table includes about 52,000 clones, about three quarters detected once. Sequenced material: PBMCs. The receptors stem from a woman in her 50s in good health and CMV-seronegative.

The rearrangement links TRBV5-5 to TRBJ1-4, with D hard to call. Trimming pared 4 bases from V and 5 bases from J, leaving 3 bases between. The CDR3 runs 11 residues. Per germline, CDR1 SGHKS and CDR2 YYEKEE (reference sequence). CDR3 sequence (DNA): TGTGCCAGCAGCCAAAATGAAAAACTGTTTTTT. This gives the protein CASSQNEKLFF.

The chain couples TRBV7-6 to TRBJ2-1, with TRBD1 as a possible D gene (6 bases). Deletions cut 4 bases from V and 12 bases from J, with 19 bases between. Per the germline V gene, CDR1 is SGHVS and CDR2 is FNYEAQ. The CDR3 is 14 amino acids. Here the CDR3 DNA reads TGTGCCAGCAGCTCGACAGGCGGCGAGGGACGGCAGTTCTTC. Translating it yields CASSSTGGEGRQFF. The whole variable domain, filled in from reference TRBV7-6 and TRBJ2-1, reads GAGVSQSPRYKVTKRGQDVALRCDPISGHVSLYWYRQALGQGPEFLTYFNYEAQQDKSGLPNDRFSAERPEGSISTLTIQRTEQRDSAMYRCASSSTGGEGRQFFGPGTRLTVL.

This chain joins TRBV7-9 and TRBJ2-3, with D possibly being TRBD2 (5 bases). This CDR3 comprises 16 residues. The germline V gene has CDR1 SEHNR and CDR2 FQNEAQ (reference sequence). The V and J ends lost 5 bases and 2 bases respectively, with 17 bases between them. DNA of the CDR3: TGTGCCAGCAGCCCCACTAGAGGAGAATCCACAGATACGCAGTATTTT. The encoded protein is CASSPTRGESTDTQYF.

The chain uses TRBV5-6 and TRBJ2-2; 8 bases fit TRBD1. V lost 3 bases to trimming and J lost 7 bases; unmatched junction nucleotides: 8. The germline CDR1 and CDR2 sequences are SGHDT and YYEEEE. The CDR3 is 15 amino acids. Here the CDR3 DNA reads TGTGCCAGCAGCTACTGGACAGGGCTAGGCGGGGAGCTGTTTTTT. Its protein product is CASSYWTGLGGELFF.

This clone was seen a few times. The chain is built from TRBV11-2 and TRBJ1-1, with D uncertain. This CDR3 has 15 residues. In germline, CDR1 is SGHAT, CDR2 FQNNGV. V lost 0 bases to trimming and J lost 2 bases, with 10 bases between them. The CDR3 here is CASSLDPAGNTEAFF. CDR3 in DNA: TGTGCCAGCAGCTTAGATCCGGCGGGTAACACTGAAGCTTTCTTT.

The V call is TRBV7-9, the J call TRBJ2-5; 7 nucleotides agree with TRBD2. Looked up from germline, CDR1 is SEHNR and CDR2 is FQNEAQ (reference sequence). J lost 4 bases, V lost 4 bases, and 9 bases had no gene match. The CDR3 has 15 residues. In DNA, the CDR3 is TGTGCCAGCAGCTCTCCGGGACGGGGGGTAGAGACCCAGTACTTC. This translates into CASSSPGRGVETQYF. The variable domain in full, completed from reference TRBV7-9 and TRBJ2-5, reads DTGVSQNPRHKITKRGQNVTFRCDPISEHNRLYWYRQTLGQGPEFLTYFQNEAQLEKSRLLSDRFSAERPKGSFSTLEIQRTEQGDSAMYLCASSSPGRGVETQYFGPGTRLLVL.

V gene TRBV28 combines with J gene TRBJ1-5; TRBD1 agrees at 8 bases. The length of the CDR3 is 15 residues. Trimming took 8 bases from V and 6 from J; bases not matched to a gene: 12. Germline values: CDR1 MDHEN, CDR2 SYDVKM. CDR3 residues: CASVRRNRGTQPQHF. CDR3 DNA: TGTGCCAGCGTAAGACGTAACAGGGGGACTCAGCCCCAGCATTTT. Full variable domain (rest looked up from reference TRBV28 and TRBJ1-5): DVKVTQSSRYLVKRTGEKVFLECVQDMDHENMFWYRQDPGLGLRLIYFSYDVKMKEKGDIPEGYSVSREKKERFSLILESASTNQTSMYLCASVRRNRGTQPQHFGDGTRLSIL.

The rearrangement joins TRBV9 to TRBJ2-7; 12 nucleotides match TRBD2. V shed 4 bases and J 3 bases; nucleotides not matched to a gene: 2. Looked up from germline, CDR1 is SGDLS and CDR2 is YYNGEE. The CDR3 loop spans 14 amino acids. The CDR3 protein is CASSQLAGGYEQYF. The DNA for the CDR3 is TGTGCCAGCAGCCAACTAGCGGGAGGCTACGAGCAGTACTTC.

The table lists this clone with a few counts. This chain links TRBV6-5 with TRBJ2-3, with D possibly TRBD1 on 6 matching bases. With 5 bases removed from V and 6 bases from J, the gap between germline ends came to 12 bases. Per germline, CDR1 MNHEY and CDR2 SVGAGI. This CDR3 is built from 13 residues. In DNA form, the CDR3 reads TGTGCCAGCAGTACCCCAGGGGCCGATACGCAGTATTTT. The encoded protein is CASSTPGADTQYF.

V and J are TRBV18 and TRBJ1-1; D possibly corresponds to TRBD1 (6 bases). V was clipped by 6 bases and J by 7 bases, with 15 bases between them. The CDR3 length is 13 residues. In germline, CDR1 is KGHSH, CDR2 LQKENI. The CDR3 DNA follows: TGTGCCAGCTCCCTTCGAGGGGGTGATGAAGCTTTCTTT. This gives the protein CASSLRGGDEAFF.

The chain links TRBV27 to TRBJ2-7; 11 positions match TRBD2. Per the germline V gene, CDR1 is MNHEY and CDR2 is SMNVEV (reference sequence). This CDR3 contains 17 residues. The trim removed 2 bases at V and 5 bases at J, leaving 11 bases unmatched. CDR3 in DNA: TGTGCCAGCAGTTTACGAGTAGCGGGAGGGCCTTTAGACGAGCAGTACTTC. Translating gives CASSLRVAGGPLDEQYF.

This clone was observed a handful of times. V is TRBV27 and J is TRBJ2-4; 7 nucleotides match TRBD1. CDR3 length equals 12 residues. Germline assignment: CDR1 MNHEY and CDR2 SMNVEV (reference sequence). The trim removed 6 bases at V and 8 bases at J, leaving 4 bases unmatched. CDR3 bases: TGTGCCAGCAGACAGGGGAGTGACATTCAGTACTTC. Translation gives CASRQGSDIQYF.

The chain links TRBV7-9 to TRBJ2-7; 8 bases are a match to TRBD2. Trimming took 0 bases from V and 4 from J; bases not matched to a gene: 2. The CDR3 contains 14 residues. Looked up from germline, CDR1 is SEHNR and CDR2 is FQNEAQ (reference sequence). CDR3 coding DNA: TGTGCCAGCAGCTTAGCCCAGCGGGGGTACGAGCAGTACTTC. Amino acid sequence: CASSLAQRGYEQYF.

CDR3 sequence (DNA): TGTGCCAGCTCAGGGGGACAGGGGGATCAGCCCCAGCATTTT. This translates into CASSGGQGDQPQHF. This chain links TRBV2 with TRBJ1-5; 11 bases fit TRBD1. The CDR3 covers 14 residues. The ends lost 8 bases at V and 5 bases at J; junction bases unmatched: 5. Germline values: CDR1 SNHLY, CDR2 FYNNEI.

This sequence joins TRBV6-5 and TRBJ1-1; 7 nucleotides match TRBD1. Germline values: CDR1 MNHEY, CDR2 SVGAGI. This CDR3 region has 13 residues. V lost 4 bases and J lost 6; bases outside the gene matches: 5. CDR3 loop: CASSSGTAPEAFF. The CDR3 nucleotides are TGTGCCAGCAGTTCGGGGACAGCGCCTGAAGCTTTCTTT.

This clone was detected once. The rearrangement links TRBV7-8 to TRBJ2-5; a weak D match, TRBD1 (6 bases). CDR1 is SGHVS, CDR2 FQNEAQ, per germline. The CDR3 runs to 13 residues. Trimming pared 4 bases from V and 5 bases from J, leaving 11 bases between. CDR3 sequence: CASSSGQWETQYF. CDR3 DNA: TGTGCCAGCAGCTCCGGACAGTGGGAGACCCAGTACTTC.

The V call is TRBV13, the J call TRBJ2-7, with D possibly matching TRBD1 (5 bases). The germline V and J ends were trimmed by 2 bases and 13 bases, with 15 bases remaining between them. The CDR3 length is 12 residues. CDR1 PRHDT and CDR2 FYEKMQ come from the germline V gene (reference sequence). CDR3 region: CASSLRGSSAYF. DNA of the CDR3: TGTGCCAGCAGCTTAAGGGGCTCCTCAGCCTACTTC.

In its sample, this clone was seen once. The chain joins TRBV28 to TRBJ1-1; D may be TRBD1 (5 bases). Germline V gene data show CDR1 as MDHEN and CDR2 as SYDVKM. The CDR3 has 13 residues. Trimming stripped 7 bases from V and 7 bases from J, with 16 bases between. The CDR3 coding sequence is TGTGCCAGCACCACGGGGGGGTTGGGTGAAGCTTTCTTT. It specifies CASTTGGLGEAFF.

The V call is TRBV7-9, the J call TRBJ1-1, with 7 bases that match TRBD1. This CDR3 is 12 amino acids long. Germline V gene sequence: CDR1 SEHNR, CDR2 FQNEAQ (reference sequence). V gave up 4 bases and J gave up 11 bases; unmatched junction bases: 7. For the CDR3, the DNA is TGTGCCAGCAGCTCCCAGACAGGGAGCGCTTTCTTT. Translating gives CASSSQTGSAFF. The whole variable domain, remainder taken from reference TRBV7-9 and TRBJ1-1, is DTGVSQNPRHKITKRGQNVTFRCDPISEHNRLYWYRQTLGQGPEFLTYFQNEAQLEKSRLLSDRFSAERPKGSFSTLEIQRTEQGDSAMYLCASSSQTGSAFFGQGTRLTVV.

This chain uses TRBV15 with TRBJ1-6; TRBD1 matches 9 bases. The CDR3 length is 17 residues. The germline V gene has CDR1 LNHNV and CDR2 YYDKDF (reference sequence). The junction had 6 bases not matched to a gene; V was cut back by 4 bases and J by 2 bases. The CDR3 nucleotides are TGTGCCACCAGCATTGACAGGGGGGTGCCCTATAATTCACCCCTCCACTTT. Residues: CATSIDRGVPYNSPLHF.

The chain combines TRBV11-2 with TRBJ2-5, with D possibly TRBD2 on 6 matching bases. The CDR3 is 14 residues long. With 3 bases removed from V and 5 bases from J, the gap between germline ends came to 13 bases. Looked up from germline, CDR1 is SGHAT and CDR2 is FQNNGV. DNA for the CDR3: TGTGCCAGCAGCTTTCAAGCGGGTGGGGAGACCCAGTACTTC. Protein: CASSFQAGGETQYF.

The chain links TRBV11-1 to TRBJ2-7, with a possible D match to TRBD1 (5 bases). Trimming removed 1 base at V and 3 bases at J, with 13 bases between. CDR1 SGHAT and CDR2 FQDESV come from the germline V gene (reference sequence). CDR3 length: 15 amino acids. The CDR3 loop reads CASSLEGQSLYEQYF. The DNA for the CDR3 is TGTGCCAGCAGCTTAGAGGGGCAGAGTCTCTACGAGCAGTACTTC.

The gene calls are TRBV7-9 and TRBJ1-5; no firm D call. V was shortened by 0 bases and J by 3 bases, with 18 bases between the two germline ends. The CDR3 is made up of 18 amino acids. CDR1 and CDR2 (germline): SEHNR, FQNEAQ (reference sequence). CDR3 protein: CASSLAPVPGFLNQPQHF. Written as DNA, the CDR3 is TGTGCCAGCAGCTTAGCGCCAGTCCCCGGGTTTCTCAATCAGCCCCAGCATTTT.

This clone occurred once. The rearrangement uses TRBV7-2 and TRBJ2-3; a weak D match, TRBD2 (5 bases). There are 14 residues in the CDR3. V was clipped by 3 bases and J by 4 bases, with 11 bases between them. CDR1 is SGHTA and CDR2 is FQGNSA in the germline V gene. The CDR3 sequence: CASSFAGKADTQYF. The CDR3 region has the DNA TGTGCCAGCAGCTTCGCCGGGAAGGCAGATACGCAGTATTTT.

J is TRBJ1-3 and V is TRBV5-6, with 7 bases lining up with TRBD1. The J segment lost 4 bases and the V segment lost 2 bases, leaving 0 bases of the junction unmatched. The CDR3 runs 13 residues. Germline loops: CDR1 SGHDT, CDR2 YYEEEE. DNA of the CDR3: TGTGCCAGCAGCTTACAGGGGGGAAACACCATATATTTT. Its translation is CASSLQGGNTIYF.